This T cell receptor beta chain came from a study of blood T cell repertoires in COVID-19. At the level of the study: Sources were T cells, B-cell-depleted T cells, or PBMCs; the material itself was cDNA or gDNA.

Measured with immunoSEQ multiplex PCR; TCRdb has only the in-frame clones, and not every one. This repertoire shows some 260,000 clones, around 85% found once; its top ten account for roughly 4%. CDR3 size: 13 residues. Germline trimming cut 5 bases from V and 8 bases from J; bases unmatched to any gene: 6. CDR1 SGHRS and CDR2 YFSETQ come from the germline V gene. This receptor was obtained from a woman aged 40 to 50 with active or convalescent COVID-19. The chain recombines TRBV5-1 with TRBJ1-4, with 7 bases aligning to TRBD1. Sequenced: peripheral blood. CDR3 amino acids: CASSEGAEEKLFF. In DNA, the CDR3 is TGCGCCAGCAGTGAGGGGGCCGAAGAAAAACTGTTTTTT. The complete variable domain, with remaining parts taken from reference TRBV5-1 and TRBJ1-4, reads KAGVTQTPRYLIKTRGQQVTLSCSPISGHRSVSWYQQTPGQGLQFLFEYFSETQRNKGNFPGRFSGRQFSNSRSEMNVSTLELGDSALYLCASSEGAEEKLFFGSGTQLSVL.